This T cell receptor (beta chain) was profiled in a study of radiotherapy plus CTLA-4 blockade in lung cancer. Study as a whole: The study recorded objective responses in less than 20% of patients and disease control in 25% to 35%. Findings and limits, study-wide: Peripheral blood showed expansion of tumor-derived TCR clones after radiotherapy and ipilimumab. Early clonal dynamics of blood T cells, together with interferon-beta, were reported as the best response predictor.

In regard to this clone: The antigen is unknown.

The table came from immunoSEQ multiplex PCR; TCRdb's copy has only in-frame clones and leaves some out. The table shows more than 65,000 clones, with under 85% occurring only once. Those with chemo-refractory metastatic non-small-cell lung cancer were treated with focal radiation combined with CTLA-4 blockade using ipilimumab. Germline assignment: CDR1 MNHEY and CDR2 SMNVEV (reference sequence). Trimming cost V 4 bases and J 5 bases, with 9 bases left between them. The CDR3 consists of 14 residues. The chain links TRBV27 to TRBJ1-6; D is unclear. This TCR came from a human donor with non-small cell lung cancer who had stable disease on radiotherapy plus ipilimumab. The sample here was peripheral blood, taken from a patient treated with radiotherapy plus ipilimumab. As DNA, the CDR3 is TGTGCCAGCAGTTCGACAAGCGATAATTCACCCCTCCACTTT. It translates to CASSSTSDNSPLHF.